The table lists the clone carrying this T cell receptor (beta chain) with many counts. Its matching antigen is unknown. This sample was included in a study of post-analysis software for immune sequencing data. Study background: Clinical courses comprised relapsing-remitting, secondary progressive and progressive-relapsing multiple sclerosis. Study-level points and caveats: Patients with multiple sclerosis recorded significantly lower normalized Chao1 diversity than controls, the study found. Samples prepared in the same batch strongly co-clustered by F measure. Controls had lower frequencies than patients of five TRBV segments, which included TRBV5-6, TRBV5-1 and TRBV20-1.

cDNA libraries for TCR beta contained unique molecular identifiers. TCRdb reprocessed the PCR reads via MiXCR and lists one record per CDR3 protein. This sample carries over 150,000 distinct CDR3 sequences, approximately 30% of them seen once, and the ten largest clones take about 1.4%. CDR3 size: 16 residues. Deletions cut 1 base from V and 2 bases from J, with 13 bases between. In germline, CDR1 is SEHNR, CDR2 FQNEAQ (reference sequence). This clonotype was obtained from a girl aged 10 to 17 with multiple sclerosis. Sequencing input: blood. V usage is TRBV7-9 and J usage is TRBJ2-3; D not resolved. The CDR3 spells CASSLVERRVTDTQYF. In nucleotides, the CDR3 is TGTGCCAGCAGCTTAGTAGAGAGACGGGTCACAGATACGCAGTATTTT.